One and the same sample provided the 20 T cell receptor beta chains below, sequenced in a study of cytomegalovirus exposure and HLA in healthy donors. Vbeta (60) and Jbeta (13) primers were used in the PCR. Method: immunoSEQ multiplex PCR; TCRdb's copy keeps in-frame clones and lacks some. Of about 79,000 clones listed, 70% to 80% were seen once; the top ten hold over 8%. The sequencing input was PBMCs. The receptor set was obtained from a man in his forties or fifties in good health and CMV-seropositive.

There are a few counts of this clone. V usage is TRBV6-6 and J usage is TRBJ2-3, with a weak D call TRBD1 (6 bases). Germline CDR1 reads MNHNY; CDR2 reads SVGAGI (reference sequence). The V end lost 6 bases, the J end lost 1 base, and 17 bases lay between the germline ends. The CDR3 consists of 16 residues. CDR3 coding DNA: TGTGCCAGCAGCCTGCAACAGGGTCGGGGCACAGATACGCAGTATTTT. Translated: CASSLQQGRGTDTQYF.

The chain is built from TRBV7-2 and TRBJ1-3; 7 bases agree with TRBD1. The CDR3 is made up of 16 amino acids. Germline V gives CDR1 SGHTA, CDR2 FQGNSA. V shed 2 bases and J 4 bases; nucleotides not matched to a gene: 8. This CDR3 reads CASSLPGTAQGNTIYF. In DNA form, the CDR3 reads TGTGCCAGCAGCTTACCCGGGACAGCTCAAGGAAACACCATATATTTT.

This clone has a handful of counts. This chain links TRBV5-1 with TRBJ2-7; D possibly corresponds to TRBD2 (6 bases). Germline V CDR1 and CDR2: SGHRS, YFSETQ. Trimming took off 4 bases at V and 0 bases at J, with 8 bases between the two ends. CDR3 length equals 13 residues. This CDR3 reads CASSGGSSYEQYF. DNA of the CDR3: TGCGCCAGCAGCGGGGGGAGCTCCTACGAGCAGTACTTC.

This clone showed up just once. In nucleotides, the CDR3 is TGCGCCAGCAGCCAAGTAGCGGACGTCCTGACTTTC. Its translation: CASSQVADVLTF. V usage is TRBV4-1 and J usage is TRBJ2-6; D perhaps matches TRBD2 (6 bases). Germline CDR1 is MGHRA and CDR2 is YSYEKL. The CDR3 sequence is 12 residues long. Trimming removed 1 base from V and 11 bases from J, with 6 bases in between.

DNA of the CDR3: TGTGCCAGCAGCCTAAGCGGGGCTGGCAATCAGCCCCAGCATTTT. Its translation: CASSLSGAGNQPQHF. The V and J genes are TRBV5-6 and TRBJ1-5; maybe TRBD1 (5 bases). Trimming left V 4 bases short and J 2 bases short, with 13 bases between. The CDR3 extends over 15 amino acids. Germline V gene data show CDR1 as SGHDT and CDR2 as YYEEEE.

The CDR3 coding sequence is TGTGCCAGCAGTGATGACCGTCGTAGCCGCAGCACAGATACGCAGTATTTT. Amino acid sequence: CASSDDRRSRSTDTQYF. This chain connects TRBV2 to TRBJ2-3, with no clear D. Deletions cut 3 bases from V and 0 bases from J, with 16 bases between. The CDR3 is made up of 17 amino acids. CDR1 SNHLY and CDR2 FYNNEI come from the germline V gene.

The chain couples TRBV6-5 to TRBJ1-5; D is uncertain. The CDR3 is 14 amino acids. Germline V gives CDR1 MNHEY, CDR2 SVGAGI. Trimming left V 6 bases short and J 4 bases short, with 13 bases between. CDR3 DNA sequence: TGTGCCAGCAGCTGGGCAGGAATTAATCAGCCCCAGCATTTT. Its protein product is CASSWAGINQPQHF.

In its sample, this clone was seen once. J is TRBJ2-7 and V is TRBV6-5; no reliable D call. Looked up from germline, CDR1 is MNHEY and CDR2 is SVGAGI. The length of the CDR3 is 13 residues. Trimming cost V 2 bases and J 1 base, with 6 bases left between them. The CDR3 loop reads CASSYEVSYEQYF. In nucleotides, the CDR3 is TGTGCCAGCAGTTACGAGGTTTCCTACGAGCAGTACTTC.

This chain uses TRBV7-9 with TRBJ1-4, with TRBD1 as a possible D gene (6 bases). CDR1 is SEHNR, CDR2 FQNEAQ, per germline (reference sequence). Trimming removed 5 bases from V and 3 bases from J, with 25 bases in between. The CDR3 is 19 residues long. CDR3 in amino acids: CASSPGKGGIIAPNEKLFF. CDR3 bases: TGTGCCAGCAGCCCGGGTAAAGGGGGAATCATAGCGCCTAATGAAAAACTGTTTTTT.

V usage is TRBV14 and J usage is TRBJ2-1; TRBD2 matches 9 bases. Germline V gene sequence: CDR1 SGHDN, CDR2 FVKESK. CDR3 length: 17 residues. V shed 2 bases and J 8 bases; nucleotides not matched to a gene: 13. The CDR3 DNA sequence: TGTGCCAGCAGCCAACCCCGCGGCGGGGGGGCCCTAGATGAGCAGTTCTTC. The encoded protein is CASSQPRGGGALDEQFF.

The chain couples TRBV7-2 to TRBJ1-2; a possible D gene is TRBD1 (5 bases). Germline lookup yields CDR1 SGHTA and CDR2 FQGNSA. The V end lost 5 bases, the J end lost 6 bases, and 19 bases lay between the germline ends. The CDR3 is 15 amino acids. The CDR3 region has the DNA TGTGCCAGCAGCCCTAACGTGGGAGGGGTGGATGGCTACACCTTC. Its protein product is CASSPNVGGVDGYTF.

The rearrangement links TRBV4-1 to TRBJ1-2; 9 bases map to TRBD1. The CDR3 runs to 15 residues. The J segment lost 4 bases and the V segment lost 4 bases, leaving 7 bases of the junction unmatched. The germline CDR1 and CDR2 sequences are MGHRA and YSYEKL. The DNA for the CDR3 is TGCGCCAGCAGCCCTACAGGGGGCGCAGGCTATGGCTACACCTTC. Translation gives CASSPTGGAGYGYTF.

The V call is TRBV5-5, the J call TRBJ2-3; D might be TRBD1 (5 bases). The V gene lost 2 bases and the J gene lost 1 base, with 14 bases spanning the gap. Germline CDR1 and CDR2: SGHKS and YYEKEE (reference sequence). The CDR3 has 16 amino acids. For the CDR3, the DNA is TGTGCCAGCAGCTTCGTTCAGGGATCGGGCACAGATACGCAGTATTTT. Protein sequence: CASSFVQGSGTDTQYF.

J is TRBJ2-3 and V is TRBV18; TRBD2 agrees at 12 bases. CDR1 KGHSH and CDR2 LQKENI come from the germline V gene. J lost 8 bases, V lost 4 bases, and 16 bases had no gene match. This CDR3 region has 18 residues. CDR3 DNA: TGTGCCAGCTCACGGCTCCCTAGCGGGGGGGCCGGGATTGCTACGCAGTATTTT. Its protein is CASSRLPSGGAGIATQYF. The variable domain in full, completed from reference TRBV18 and TRBJ2-3, reads NAGVMQNPRHLVRRRGQEARLRCSPMKGHSHVYWYRQLPEEGLKFMVYLQKENIIDESGMPKERFSAEFPKEGPSILRIQQVVRGDSAAYFCASSRLPSGGAGIATQYFGPGTRLTVL.

The chain employs TRBV5-1 and TRBJ2-3; TRBD1 matches 8 bases. Germline values: CDR1 SGHRS, CDR2 YFSETQ. The length of the CDR3 is 15 residues. The trim removed 4 bases at V and 0 bases at J, leaving 4 bases unmatched. CDR3 in amino acids: CASSNRGYSTDTQYF. The CDR3 region has the DNA TGCGCCAGCAGCAACAGGGGGTATAGCACAGATACGCAGTATTTT.

This chain connects TRBV28 to TRBJ2-5; 7 bases map to TRBD2. This CDR3 is 13 amino acids long. The germline CDR1 and CDR2 sequences are MDHEN and SYDVKM. J gave up 4 bases and V 6 bases, and 5 bases lay outside the gene matches. This CDR3 is CASRVGGGETQYF. CDR3 nucleotide sequence: TGTGCCAGCAGGGTGGGGGGGGGAGAGACCCAGTACTTC.

J is TRBJ1-6 and V is TRBV30; the D is unclear. CDR1 GTSNPN and CDR2 SVGIG come from the germline V gene (reference sequence). CDR3 size: 14 residues. V lost 0 bases, J lost 5 bases, and 8 bases lay in between. CDR3: CAWSVQVNNSPLHF. The CDR3 nucleotides are TGTGCCTGGAGTGTCCAGGTGAATAATTCACCCCTCCACTTT.

The V call is TRBV28, the J call TRBJ1-3, with D perhaps TRBD1 (6 bases). V dropped 3 bases and J dropped 7 bases, with 16 bases sitting between them. CDR3 length: 15 residues. Germline V lookup: CDR1 MDHEN, CDR2 SYDVKM. CDR3 loop: CASSLGGARGNTIYF. The DNA for the CDR3 is TGTGCCAGCAGTTTGGGGGGGGCGCGTGGGAACACCATATATTTT.

V usage is TRBV30 and J usage is TRBJ1-1; D is perhaps TRBD1 (5 bases). Germline V lookup: CDR1 GTSNPN, CDR2 SVGIG (reference sequence). V was cut by 2 bases and J by 3 bases, with 22 bases left in between. CDR3 length equals 17 residues. The chain's CDR3 is CAWSRWGRAGEDTEAFF. Written as DNA, the CDR3 is TGTGCCTGGAGTAGATGGGGCAGGGCGGGGGAGGACACTGAAGCTTTCTTT.

V is TRBV6-6 and J is TRBJ1-2; D is perhaps TRBD1 (5 bases). Germline V gene lookup returns CDR1 MNHNY and CDR2 SVGAGI (reference sequence). The V end lost 6 bases, the J end lost 1 base, and 18 bases lay between the germline ends. This CDR3 region has 16 residues. The CDR3: CASSLYIQGNNYGYTF. DNA for the CDR3: TGTGCCAGCAGCCTCTACATTCAGGGAAATAACTATGGCTACACCTTC.